The 29 T cell receptor beta chains listed next were all sequenced from one sample in a study of T cell repertoires in cytomegalovirus infection. TCRdb fed the reads into MiXCR, producing one record per CDR3 protein. The top ten clones hold roughly 31% of a sample with more than 90,000 distinct CDR3 sequences, around 9.1% of them seen once. Their specific antigens are unknown. The sequenced sample was PBMCs, sequenced either directly or after in vitro stimulation (not recorded which). Receptor source: a human donor in good health (CMV status not recorded). Some clones in this sample may be carry-over from other donors' samples.

This clonotype occurred a few times. This rearrangement joins TRBV12-3 or TRBV12-4 to TRBJ2-5; D is possibly TRBD2 (6 bases). The length of the CDR3 is 13 residues. V lost 3 bases and J lost 5, with 10 bases in between. The CDR3 DNA follows: TGTGCCAGCAGTTTCGGGAGTCAGGAGACCCAGTACTTC. It encodes CASSFGSQETQYF.

This clonotype showed up many times. The chain has TRBV4-3 and TRBJ2-4, with D unresolved. Between the trimmed V and J ends, which lost 0 bases and 9 bases, there was a span of 9 bases. Germline assignment: CDR1 LGHNA and CDR2 YSLEER. This CDR3 is 13 amino acids long. The CDR3 nucleotides are TGCGCCAGCAGCCAAGATAACCTGAGCATTCAGTACTTC. As protein: CASSQDNLSIQYF.

The table lists this clonotype with many counts. V usage is TRBV28 and J usage is TRBJ2-3, with TRBD2 identical over 10 bases. The CDR3 loop spans 15 amino acids. Germline lookup yields CDR1 MDHEN and CDR2 SYDVKM. Losses at the gene ends were 5 bases for V and 7 bases for J; bases not matched to a gene: 9. The CDR3 protein is CASSLSSGRANTQYF. The CDR3, as DNA: TGTGCCAGCAGTCTGTCAAGCGGGAGGGCCAATACGCAGTATTTT.

This clonotype was seen a handful of times. The CDR3 spells CASSLTTSGSTDTQYF. CDR3 coding DNA: TGTGCCAGCAGCTTGACCACTAGCGGGAGTACAGATACGCAGTATTTT. The genes are TRBV7-9 and TRBJ2-3, with 11 bases that match TRBD2. Germline lookup yields CDR1 SEHNR and CDR2 FQNEAQ (reference sequence). CDR3 size: 16 residues. After removal of 3 bases from V and 3 bases from J, the junction contained 5 bases not matched to a gene.

There are many counts of this clonotype. The chain joins TRBV7-2 to TRBJ2-7, with D unclear. Germline V gene sequence: CDR1 SGHTA, CDR2 FQGNSA. V dropped 1 base and J dropped 2 bases, with 12 bases sitting between them. This CDR3 spans 15 amino acids. Here the CDR3 DNA reads TGTGCCAGCAGCTTAGGGCTGGGTAGGACCTACGAGCAGTACTTC. Its protein product is CASSLGLGRTYEQYF.

This clonotype appeared a few times. The chain combines TRBV29-1 with TRBJ2-3; D ambiguous. The CDR3 spans 13 residues. Germline V gives CDR1 SQVTM, CDR2 ANQGSEA. The V end was cut by 4 bases, the J end by 7 bases, with 15 bases between. This CDR3 is CSVALRYAYTQYF. CDR3 in DNA: TGCAGCGTTGCCCTACGGTACGCGTATACGCAGTATTTT.

Ten or more counts support this clonotype. J is TRBJ2-3 and V is TRBV6-1, with 10 bases identical to TRBD2. The CDR3 sequence is 14 residues long. V lost 7 bases, J lost 1 base, and 2 bases stayed unmatched. Per the germline V gene, CDR1 is MNHNS and CDR2 is SASEGT. This chain's CDR3 is CASKGLAGTDTQYF. DNA for the CDR3: TGTGCCAGCAAAGGACTAGCGGGCACAGATACGCAGTATTTT.

In this sample, this clonotype turned up a few times. The chain links TRBV11-2 to TRBJ2-7, with a possible D match to TRBD1 (5 bases). The CDR3 length is 15 residues. V lost 5 bases and J lost 7, with 21 bases in between. The germline CDR1 and CDR2 sequences are SGHAT and FQNNGV. This chain's CDR3 is CASSPGARPVGEQYF. For the CDR3, the DNA is TGTGCCAGCAGCCCTGGGGCCAGGCCGGTCGGGGAGCAGTACTTC.

V usage is TRBV7-6 and J usage is TRBJ2-7, with 7 positions matching TRBD1. Trimming took 5 bases from V and 2 from J; bases not matched to a gene: 6. Germline lookup yields CDR1 SGHVS and CDR2 FNYEAQ. The CDR3 is made up of 14 amino acids. The CDR3 sequence: CASSPTGTAYEQYF. DNA for the CDR3: TGTGCCAGCAGCCCAACCGGGACAGCCTACGAGCAGTACTTC. Full variable domain (rest looked up from reference TRBV7-6 and TRBJ2-7): GAGVSQSPRYKVTKRGQDVALRCDPISGHVSLYWYRQALGQGPEFLTYFNYEAQQDKSGLPNDRFSAERPEGSISTLTIQRTEQRDSAMYRCASSPTGTAYEQYFGPGTRLTVT.

The chain combines TRBV7-9 with TRBJ2-3; the match to TRBD2 covers 7 bases. Trimming removed 5 bases from V and 3 bases from J; junction bases left unmatched: 8. The CDR3 has 15 residues. Germline loops: CDR1 SEHNR, CDR2 FQNEAQ (reference sequence). The CDR3 reads CASSPRGTTTDTQYF. DNA for the CDR3: TGTGCCAGCAGCCCTAGAGGGACTACAACAGATACGCAGTATTTT.

This chain links TRBV7-8 with TRBJ2-1, with unresolved D. The CDR3 covers 19 residues. CDR1 and CDR2 (germline): SGHVS, FQNEAQ. The V gene lost 1 base and the J gene lost 4 bases, with 23 bases spanning the gap. The CDR3 coding sequence is TGTGCCAGCAGCTTAGAACCTGAGTGCAGGTCGAACGGATACAATGAGCAGTTCTTC. This translates into CASSLEPECRSNGYNEQFF. Looking up the rest from reference TRBV7-8 and TRBJ2-1 gives the full variable domain: GAGVSQSPRYKVAKRGQDVALRCDPISGHVSLFWYQQALGQGPEFLTYFQNEAQLDKSGLPSDRFFAERPEGSVSTLKIQRTQQEDSAVYLCASSLEPECRSNGYNEQFFGPGTRLTVL.

In DNA, the CDR3 is TGTGCCGGCGGGAGGGCAAGCACAGATACGCAGTATTTT. This encodes CAGGRASTDTQYF. The chain joins TRBV2 to TRBJ2-3; 9 bases fit TRBD2. The CDR3 is 13 residues long. Germline CDR1 SNHLY, CDR2 FYNNEI. The V and J ends lost 11 bases and 0 bases, in that order; junction bases with no gene match: 3.

This clonotype was counted a few times. The CDR3 nucleotides read TGTGCCTGGAAATACAGGGGAGGCTCACCCCTCCACTTT. Translated, it gives CAWKYRGGSPLHF. The chain links TRBV30 to TRBJ1-6, with 7 bases lining up with TRBD1. Germline V gene data show CDR1 as GTSNPN and CDR2 as SVGIG (reference sequence). V shed 4 bases and J 10 bases; nucleotides not matched to a gene: 7. CDR3 length: 13 residues.

The sample holds many counts of this clonotype. The J gene is TRBJ2-7, the V gene TRBV28; TRBD2 matches at 13 bases. Germline V gene data show CDR1 as MDHEN and CDR2 as SYDVKM. The J segment lost 2 bases and the V segment lost 2 bases, leaving 6 bases of the junction unmatched. There are 17 residues in the CDR3. As DNA, the CDR3 is TGTGCCAGCAGTTTAGGGCTCACTAGCGGGAGGGCCTACGAGCAGTACTTC. This codes for CASSLGLTSGRAYEQYF.

This clonotype was seen more than once but under ten times. The chain links TRBV27 to TRBJ2-1; D is uncertain. Trimming pared 5 bases from V and 10 bases from J, leaving 15 bases between. The germline V gene has CDR1 MNHEY and CDR2 SMNVEV (reference sequence). The CDR3 has 13 residues. CDR3 nucleotides: TGTGCCAGCAGTGGCGGACCTCGCTTGGAGCAGTTCTTC. Translated: CASSGGPRLEQFF.

At least ten counts were recorded for this clonotype. CDR3 in amino acids: CASSRGDSNSPLHF. In nucleotides, the CDR3 is TGCGCCAGCAGCCGAGGAGACAGCAATTCACCCCTCCACTTT. The rearrangement links TRBV5-1 to TRBJ1-6, with D possibly TRBD1 on 5 matching bases. CDR1 SGHRS and CDR2 YFSETQ come from the germline V gene. This CDR3 has 14 amino acids. Deletions cut 4 bases from V and 7 bases from J, with 12 bases between.

The rearrangement uses TRBV5-6 and TRBJ2-7; TRBD2 matches at 7 bases. J was trimmed by 4 bases and V by 2 bases; bases with no gene match: 9. The CDR3 is 15 residues long. Germline CDR1 reads SGHDT; CDR2 reads YYEEEE. Here the CDR3 DNA reads TGTGCCAGCAGCTTAAGTTTCGGGGGGTGGTACGAGCAGTACGTC. This codes for CASSLSFGGWYEQYV.

The chain employs TRBV6-2 or TRBV6-3 and TRBJ2-5, with 11 bases aligning to TRBD2. Germline V CDR1 and CDR2: MNHEY, SVGEGT. J gave up 3 bases and V 5 bases, and 8 bases lay outside the gene matches. The CDR3 sequence is 16 residues long. CDR3 sequence (DNA): TGTGCCAGCAGTCCGGGGCCGGGACTAGCGGAAGAGACCCAGTACTTC. Amino acids: CASSPGPGLAEETQYF.

This chain connects TRBV6-2 or TRBV6-3 to TRBJ2-1; possible D gene TRBD2, 6 bases. Germline V gene lookup returns CDR1 MNHEY and CDR2 SVGEGT. V was cut by 6 bases and J by 6 bases, with 15 bases left in between. The CDR3 contains 14 residues. The CDR3 region has the DNA TGTGCCAGCAGAAAGGCGGCGGGGCCCAATGAGCAGTTCTTC. The encoded protein is CASRKAAGPNEQFF.

A few counts support this clonotype. This chain links TRBV7-9 with TRBJ2-7, with a possible D match to TRBD1 (5 bases). This CDR3 comprises 13 residues. In germline, CDR1 is SEHNR, CDR2 FQNEAQ (reference sequence). V was clipped by 2 bases and J by 2 bases, with 7 bases between them. The CDR3 nucleotides read TGTGCCAGCAGCTTACAGGGTGCCTACGAGCAGTACGTC. Its translation: CASSLQGAYEQYV.

This clonotype was seen at least ten times. The chain employs TRBV10-3 and TRBJ2-7, with D possibly being TRBD1 (6 bases). The CDR3 is 14 amino acids. Trimming removed 11 bases at V and 0 bases at J, with 17 bases between. In germline, CDR1 is ENHRY, CDR2 SYGVKD. Here the CDR3 reads CALVPQGHSYEQYV. CDR3 DNA sequence: TGTGCCCTAGTCCCTCAGGGGCACTCCTACGAGCAGTACGTC.

In its sample, this clonotype was seen a few times. The chain couples TRBV7-3 to TRBJ2-5; D gene unclear. Germline CDR1 SGHTA, CDR2 FQGTGA. Trimming took off 5 bases at V and 1 base at J, with 14 bases between the two ends. This CDR3 comprises 15 residues. The CDR3 nucleotides read TGTGCCAGCAGCACCCGGCGGATTACCCAAGAGACCCAGTACTTC. Protein product: CASSTRRITQETQYF.

This clonotype was seen only a few times. The rearrangement uses TRBV2 and TRBJ2-5; D is undetermined. V shed 3 bases and J shed 1 base, with 12 bases lying between them. CDR3 length: 15 residues. Germline V gene sequence: CDR1 SNHLY, CDR2 FYNNEI. In DNA form, the CDR3 reads TGTGCCAGCAGTGATCGCGGAGCTGGCCAAGAGACCCAGTACTTC. It specifies CASSDRGAGQETQYF.

This clonotype showed up many times. J is TRBJ2-7 and V is TRBV7-8, with 7 positions matching TRBD1. Trimming cost V 2 bases and J 5 bases; bases outside gene matches: 3. CDR3 length: 13 residues. The V gene's germline CDR1 is SGHVS and CDR2 FQNEAQ. The CDR3 coding sequence is TGTGCCAGCAGCTTACAGACAGGGAACGAGCAGTACGTC. Translating it yields CASSLQTGNEQYV.

This clonotype was observed many times. V and J are TRBV28 and TRBJ2-3; 9 bases are shared with TRBD2. The V gene's germline CDR1 is MDHEN and CDR2 SYDVKM. With 6 bases clipped from V and 4 bases from J, the junction kept 17 bases outside the gene matches. The CDR3 has 18 residues. The CDR3 DNA reads TGTGCCAGCAGCCCCCGTAGGGCTGCGGGAGGGGGGGCAGATACGCAGTATTTT. This gives the protein CASSPRRAAGGGADTQYF.

This clonotype was seen a handful of times. The V gene is TRBV28, the J gene TRBJ2-2; 8 bases map to TRBD2. CDR3 size: 16 residues. Germline V CDR1 and CDR2: MDHEN, SYDVKM. J gave up 0 bases and V 6 bases, and 6 bases lay outside the gene matches. This CDR3 is CASRGTGLANTGELFF. The CDR3 DNA reads TGTGCCAGCAGGGGAACGGGACTAGCGAACACCGGGGAGCTGTTTTTT.

The rearrangement links TRBV4-1 to TRBJ1-2, with no clear D. The CDR3 runs 14 residues. V lost 0 bases and J 2 bases, leaving 7 bases between the germline ends. Germline V gene data show CDR1 as MGHRA and CDR2 as YSYEKL. This CDR3 is CASSQELGNYGYTF. The CDR3 DNA is TGCGCCAGCAGCCAAGAACTGGGAAACTATGGCTACACCTTC.

The chain joins TRBV6-5 to TRBJ2-2; TRBD2 might be the D (6 bases). Trimming removed 6 bases from V and 0 bases from J, with 14 bases in between. Germline-derived CDR1 and CDR2 are MNHEY and SVGAGI. CDR3 length: 16 amino acids. The CDR3 coding sequence is TGTGCCAGCAGAGAATCGGGAGCGGCGAACACCGGGGAGCTGTTTTTT. Translation: CASRESGAANTGELFF.

The chain links TRBV20-1 to TRBJ2-1; D could derive from TRBD1 or TRBD2 (5 bases each). The CDR3 contains 13 residues. Germline V lookup: CDR1 DFQATT, CDR2 SNEGSKA (reference sequence). V was trimmed by 6 bases and J by 5 bases, leaving 14 bases between them. The DNA of the CDR3 is TGCAGTGCCCCGGGACCGGCCAACAATGAGCAGTTCTTC. It translates to CSAPGPANNEQFF.